The following is a T cell receptor beta chain sequence with its context. A single record per CDR3 protein comes from TCRdb applying MiXCR to the multiplex PCR reads. Seen here are 150,000 to 200,000 distinct CDR3 sequences, around a third observed once, and the top ten hold roughly 4.3%. The data are from a study of breast tumors, draining lymph nodes, adjacent tissues. This CDR3 comprises 14 residues. V was trimmed by 1 base and J by 2 bases, leaving 8 bases between them. Axillary draining lymph nodes of breast cancer patients supplied the node samples. The rearrangement joins TRBV12-3 or TRBV12-4 to TRBJ2-5, with TRBD1 as a possible D gene (6 bases). Sequencing was done on a sample of axillary lymph node tissue. This clonotype was obtained from a female donor with breast cancer. Some clones in this sample may be carry-over from other donors' samples. For the CDR3, the DNA is TGTGCCAGCAGTTTAGGGGGGCCTCAAGAGACCCAGTACTTC. Amino acids: CASSLGGPQETQYF.